These 23 T cell receptor beta chains were sequenced from one sample in a study of blood T cell repertoires in COVID-19. Profiled with immunoSEQ multiplex PCR; TCRdb holds only in-frame clones, not every one. The table records about 250,000 clones, approximately 85% of them present only once. The material sequenced was PBMCs or T cells enriched from blood (not recorded which). These receptor sequences come from a woman aged 45-65 years with acute COVID-19.

The gene calls are TRBV6-2 or TRBV6-3 and TRBJ2-2; tentative D call: TRBD2 (6 bases). The CDR3 is made up of 14 amino acids. V lost 5 bases, J lost 7 bases, and 14 bases lay in between. In germline, CDR1 is MNHEY, CDR2 SVGEGT. CDR3 nucleotides: TGTGCCAGCAGTCACCGGGGGATTATCGGGGAGCTGTTTTTT. Residues: CASSHRGIIGELFF.

The sample holds a few counts of this clone. The chain carries TRBV30 and TRBJ2-7; weak D call: TRBD2 (7 bases). With 5 bases removed from V and 4 bases from J, the gap between germline ends came to 21 bases. The CDR3 spans 15 residues. Germline-derived CDR1 and CDR2 are GTSNPN and SVGIG (reference sequence). CDR3 amino acids: CAWDTTAGAGYEQYF. In DNA form, the CDR3 reads TGTGCCTGGGATACTACGGCGGGGGCCGGATACGAGCAGTACTTC.

The V gene is TRBV9, the J gene TRBJ2-5, with TRBD2 identical over 11 bases. Germline V gives CDR1 SGDLS, CDR2 YYNGEE. CDR3 length: 15 amino acids. With 6 bases clipped from V and 4 bases from J, the junction kept 8 bases outside the gene matches. This CDR3 reads CASIPSGGPRETQYF. Written as DNA, the CDR3 is TGTGCCAGCATCCCTAGCGGGGGGCCCCGAGAGACCCAGTACTTC.

The genes are TRBV25-1 and TRBJ1-2, with TRBD1 as a possible D gene (6 bases). Trimming left V 4 bases short and J 2 bases short, with 11 bases between. The germline gives CDR1 MGHDK, CDR2 SYGVNS. This CDR3 comprises 14 residues. The CDR3 sequence: CASSGFDRNYGYTF. The CDR3 nucleotides are TGTGCCAGCAGTGGATTCGACAGGAACTATGGCTACACCTTC.

The chain couples TRBV7-2 to TRBJ2-1; 14 positions match TRBD2. Germline V gene sequence: CDR1 SGHTA, CDR2 FQGNSA. V shed 6 bases and J 4 bases; nucleotides not matched to a gene: 5. This CDR3 region has 16 residues. The CDR3 region is CASRYGTSGGYNEQFF. In nucleotides, the CDR3 is TGTGCCAGCAGGTATGGGACTAGCGGGGGTTACAATGAGCAGTTCTTC.

The chain employs TRBV6-5 and TRBJ2-4; TRBD1 might be the D (5 bases). V lost 8 bases and J lost 7, with 15 bases in between. The CDR3 has 13 residues. The germline V gene has CDR1 MNHEY and CDR2 SVGAGI. The CDR3 DNA reads TGTGCCAGCTCCCAGCCCCCAGGGAACATTCAGTACTTC. As protein: CASSQPPGNIQYF.

The V call is TRBV2, the J call TRBJ2-4; 12 bases match TRBD2. The length of the CDR3 is 14 residues. J was trimmed by 12 bases and V by 6 bases; bases with no gene match: 9. Germline lookup yields CDR1 SNHLY and CDR2 FYNNEI. This CDR3 reads CASRETSGGANQYF. The DNA for the CDR3 is TGTGCCAGCAGAGAGACTAGCGGGGGAGCGAATCAGTACTTC.

The chain employs TRBV12-3 or TRBV12-4 and TRBJ2-1; 10 bases are a match to TRBD2. The V and J ends lost 10 bases and 10 bases, in that order; junction bases with no gene match: 10. The CDR3 is 13 amino acids. CDR3 loop: CATQASGGREQFF. The DNA of the CDR3 is TGTGCCACCCAGGCTAGCGGGGGACGGGAGCAGTTCTTC.

This clone showed up just a few times. V is TRBV5-4 and J is TRBJ2-3; TRBD2 is a possible D gene (5 bases). Germline V gene sequence: CDR1 SGHNT, CDR2 YYREEE (reference sequence). This CDR3 contains 15 residues. V lost 5 bases to trimming and J lost 0 bases, with 13 bases between them. CDR3 loop: CASRGRGSSTDTQYF. In nucleotides, the CDR3 is TGTGCCAGCAGGGGCCGGGGATCTAGCACAGATACGCAGTATTTT. The full variable domain, completed using reference TRBV5-4 and TRBJ2-3, is ETGVTQSPTHLIKTRGQQVTLRCSSQSGHNTVSWYQQALGQGPQFIFQYYREEENGRGNFPPRFSGLQFPNYSSELNVNALELDDSALYLCASRGRGSSTDTQYFGPGTRLTVL.

The V and J genes are TRBV14 and TRBJ1-4; unclear D gene. Deletions cut 0 bases from V and 8 bases from J, with 22 bases between. Germline values: CDR1 SGHDN, CDR2 FVKESK. The CDR3 has 18 amino acids. CDR3 protein: CASSQDRSGLKGGEKLFF. The CDR3 DNA is TGTGCCAGCAGCCAAGATAGATCCGGTCTCAAGGGAGGGGAAAAACTGTTTTTT.

The sample holds one count of this clone. The chain links TRBV7-2 to TRBJ2-5; TRBD2 matches 10 bases. This CDR3 is built from 15 residues. In germline, CDR1 is SGHTA, CDR2 FQGNSA. Trimming removed 5 bases from V and 5 bases from J; junction bases left unmatched: 8. In DNA, the CDR3 is TGTGCCAGCAGCACTTCAGCGGGGGGGCGGGAGACCCAGTACTTC. This encodes CASSTSAGGRETQYF.

This clone showed up just a few times. The chain links TRBV7-9 to TRBJ1-1, with a tentative D call TRBD1 (5 bases). CDR1 is SEHNR, CDR2 FQNEAQ, per germline (reference sequence). Trimming took off 6 bases at V and 5 bases at J, with 13 bases between the two ends. CDR3 length equals 13 residues. CDR3 sequence (DNA): TGTGCCAGCAGTTCTCAGGGAGGAACTGAAGCTTTCTTT. The encoded protein is CASSSQGGTEAFF.

For the CDR3, the DNA is TGTGCCAGCTCACAGCCGGGACTAGCGGGGGGCACAGATACGCAGTATTTT. It yields the protein CASSQPGLAGGTDTQYF. The chain couples TRBV18 to TRBJ2-3; 14 bases are a match to TRBD2. The CDR3 covers 17 residues. Trimming removed 4 bases from V and 1 base from J; junction bases left unmatched: 4. Per germline, CDR1 KGHSH and CDR2 LQKENI.

This clone showed up just once. The gene calls are TRBV7-3 and TRBJ2-1; 8 positions agree with TRBD2. There are 18 residues in the CDR3. V shed 6 bases, J shed 4 bases, and the junction held 17 bases outside the gene matches. CDR1 SGHTA and CDR2 FQGTGA come from the germline V gene. CDR3 sequence (DNA): TGTGCCAGCAGTAGGGACGGGGGGGCCCTTATGGGGTACAATGAGCAGTTCTTC. Its translation: CASSRDGGALMGYNEQFF.

In the case of this clone: The sample carries other DNA sequences with the same CDR3. The chain employs TRBV18 and TRBJ1-2, with 9 nucleotides matching TRBD1. Germline loops: CDR1 KGHSH, CDR2 LQKENI. With V trimmed by 1 base and J by 3 bases, 0 bases remained unmatched. The CDR3 covers 14 residues. For the CDR3, the DNA is TGTGCCAGCTCACCACGACAGGGGGACTATGGCTACACCTTC. Its protein product is CASSPRQGDYGYTF.

The chain recombines TRBV4-2 with TRBJ2-7; 10 positions match TRBD2. The germline CDR1 and CDR2 sequences are LGHNA and YNFKEQ. Trimming took 3 bases from V and 7 from J; bases not matched to a gene: 12. The CDR3 runs 16 residues. This CDR3 is CASSQGSGGASGEQYF. The CDR3 DNA follows: TGTGCCAGCAGCCAGGGCAGCGGGGGGGCCTCAGGAGAGCAGTACTTC.

J is TRBJ2-7 and V is TRBV6-5, with D maybe TRBD2 (6 bases). Trimming shortened V by 0 bases and J by 5 bases, and 11 bases separated the two germline ends. Germline values: CDR1 MNHEY, CDR2 SVGAGI. CDR3 length: 14 amino acids. The CDR3 sequence is CASSYSRSGDEQYF. The CDR3 DNA sequence: TGTGCCAGCAGTTACTCGAGGTCGGGGGACGAGCAGTACTTC.

The chain combines TRBV20-1 with TRBJ2-1; 10 bases line up with TRBD1. Germline V CDR1 and CDR2: DFQATT, SNEGSKA (reference sequence). This CDR3 has 15 amino acids. V was clipped by 3 bases and J by 7 bases; unmatched bases: 9. CDR3 loop: CSASLRDRGLNEQFF. For the CDR3, the DNA is TGCAGTGCTAGTCTCCGGGACAGGGGCTTAAATGAGCAGTTCTTC.

On this clone: The same CDR3 can be traced to other DNA sequences in this sample. The gene calls are TRBV18 and TRBJ1-1, with a weak D call TRBD1 (5 bases). This CDR3 comprises 12 residues. CDR1 KGHSH and CDR2 LQKENI come from the germline V gene. Trimming removed 3 bases from V and 11 bases from J, with 13 bases in between. The DNA for the CDR3 is TGTGCCAGCTCACCTGGAGGGGCATGGGCTTTCTTT. Translated, it gives CASSPGGAWAFF.

This chain links TRBV7-2 with TRBJ1-1; weak D call: TRBD1 (5 bases). Trimming stripped 5 bases from V and 5 bases from J, with 15 bases between. The CDR3 covers 14 residues. Germline CDR1 SGHTA, CDR2 FQGNSA. CDR3 residues: CASSKDILGTEAFF. CDR3 coding DNA: TGTGCCAGCAGCAAGGACATCCTTGGGACTGAAGCTTTCTTT.

This chain connects TRBV7-9 to TRBJ1-1; D is perhaps TRBD1 (6 bases). Germline-derived CDR1 and CDR2 are SEHNR and FQNEAQ (reference sequence). The CDR3 runs to 16 residues. Deletions cut 7 bases from V and 3 bases from J, with 21 bases between. CDR3 loop: CASTLDGGARDTEAFF. The CDR3 DNA reads as TGTGCCAGCACCCTCGACGGGGGGGCGCGGGACACTGAAGCTTTCTTT.

V gene TRBV4-3 combines with J gene TRBJ2-7, with 9 bases identical to TRBD2. V shed 4 bases, J shed 1 base, and the junction held 8 bases outside the gene matches. This CDR3 region has 16 residues. Germline V lookup: CDR1 LGHNA, CDR2 YSLEER. CDR3 in DNA: TGCGCCAGCAGCCCCTCGGGTAGCGGGGGTTCCTACGAGCAGTACTTC. Translating gives CASSPSGSGGSYEQYF.

The table lists this clone with a count of one. V gene TRBV9 combines with J gene TRBJ1-1; 7 bases line up with TRBD1. V lost 4 bases, J lost 2 bases, and 8 bases stayed unmatched. Germline V gene data show CDR1 as SGDLS and CDR2 as YYNGEE. This CDR3 has 15 amino acids. CDR3 nucleotide sequence: TGTGCCAGCAGCCCACGGACAGGAGAAAACACTGAAGCTTTCTTT. It specifies CASSPRTGENTEAFF.